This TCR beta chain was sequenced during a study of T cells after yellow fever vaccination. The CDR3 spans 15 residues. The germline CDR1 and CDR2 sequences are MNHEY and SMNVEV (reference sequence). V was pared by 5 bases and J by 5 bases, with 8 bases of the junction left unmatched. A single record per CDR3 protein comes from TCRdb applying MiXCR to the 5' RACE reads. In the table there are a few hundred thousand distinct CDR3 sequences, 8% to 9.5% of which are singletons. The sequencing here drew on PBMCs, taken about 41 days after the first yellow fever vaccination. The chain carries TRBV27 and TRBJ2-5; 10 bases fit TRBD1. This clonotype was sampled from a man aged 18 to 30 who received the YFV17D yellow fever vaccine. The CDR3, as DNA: TGTGCCAGCAGTGACGGGACAGGGGTTTGGGAGACCCAGTACTTC. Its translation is CASSDGTGVWETQYF.